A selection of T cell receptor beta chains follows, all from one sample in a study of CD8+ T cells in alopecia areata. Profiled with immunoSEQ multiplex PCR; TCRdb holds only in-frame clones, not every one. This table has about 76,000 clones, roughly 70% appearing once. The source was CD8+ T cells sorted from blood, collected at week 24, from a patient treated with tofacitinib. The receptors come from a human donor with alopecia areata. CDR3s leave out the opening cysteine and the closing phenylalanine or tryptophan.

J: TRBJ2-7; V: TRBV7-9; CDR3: ASSLVGPSYEQY
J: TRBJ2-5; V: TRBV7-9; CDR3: ASSGLAGLSETQY
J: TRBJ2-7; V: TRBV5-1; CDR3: ASSSILTQAGDEQY
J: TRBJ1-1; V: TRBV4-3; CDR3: ASSQDENTEAF
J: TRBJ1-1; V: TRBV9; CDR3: ASTIGTANTEAF
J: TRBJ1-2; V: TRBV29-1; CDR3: SVERGIGYT
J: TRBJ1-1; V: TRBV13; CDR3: ASSLKGVGVEAF
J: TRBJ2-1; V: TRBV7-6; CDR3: ASSASLSSYNEQF
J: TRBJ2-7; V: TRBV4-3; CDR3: ASSQDSGVYEQY
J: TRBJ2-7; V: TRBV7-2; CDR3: ASSFFATAYEQY
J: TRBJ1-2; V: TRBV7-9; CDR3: ASSLDRWMDGYT
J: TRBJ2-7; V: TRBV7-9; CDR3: ASSLVPGQGAYEQY
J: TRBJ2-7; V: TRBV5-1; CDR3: ASSVGQGGESASEQY
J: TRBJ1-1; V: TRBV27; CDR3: ASSLMISGVGTEAF
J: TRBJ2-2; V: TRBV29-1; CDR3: SVYGLNTGELF
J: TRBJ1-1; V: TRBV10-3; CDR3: ATGIGNTEAF
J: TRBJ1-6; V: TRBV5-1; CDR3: ASSSSRIRGPH
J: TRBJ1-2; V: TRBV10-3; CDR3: AISEPGQGALGYT
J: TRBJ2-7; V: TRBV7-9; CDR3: ASSPRTGRNSYEQY
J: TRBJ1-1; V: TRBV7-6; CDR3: ASSSQGWRRTEAF
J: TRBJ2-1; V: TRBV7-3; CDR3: ASSLTGGRAHEQF
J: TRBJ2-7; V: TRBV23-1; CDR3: ASPISYEQY
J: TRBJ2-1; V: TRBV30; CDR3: AWSVGAYNEQF
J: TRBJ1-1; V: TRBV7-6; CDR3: ASSAQEGHLNTEAF
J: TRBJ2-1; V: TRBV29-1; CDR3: SVDWGPYNEQF
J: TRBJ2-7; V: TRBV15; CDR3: ATSLPGLVGEQY
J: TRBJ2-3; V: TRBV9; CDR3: ASSVDSASPYTQY
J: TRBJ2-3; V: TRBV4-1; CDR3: ASSQVGTFSDTQY
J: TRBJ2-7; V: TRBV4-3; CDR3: ASSQGTGVYEQY
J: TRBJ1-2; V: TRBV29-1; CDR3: SVEGTSDYT
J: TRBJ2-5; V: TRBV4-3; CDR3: ASSQDASVRTQY
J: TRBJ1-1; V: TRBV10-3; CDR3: AISDRGGTEAF
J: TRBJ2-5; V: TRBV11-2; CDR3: ASSASRRGETQY
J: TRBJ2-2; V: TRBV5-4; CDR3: ASSPEGQVYTGELF
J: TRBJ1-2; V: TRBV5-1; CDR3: ASIPTAGETDSNYGYT
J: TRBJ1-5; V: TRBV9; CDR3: ASSVGDGSNQPQH
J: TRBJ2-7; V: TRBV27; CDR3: ASRGLASDEQY
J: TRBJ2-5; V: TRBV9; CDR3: ASSVESRFQETQY
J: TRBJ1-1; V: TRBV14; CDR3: ASSQGGYTEAF
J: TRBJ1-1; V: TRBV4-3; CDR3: ASSQAPKYEAF
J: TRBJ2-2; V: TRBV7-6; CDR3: ASSLVPGGYSHTTNTGELF
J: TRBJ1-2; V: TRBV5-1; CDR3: ASSLDPGTGFGYT